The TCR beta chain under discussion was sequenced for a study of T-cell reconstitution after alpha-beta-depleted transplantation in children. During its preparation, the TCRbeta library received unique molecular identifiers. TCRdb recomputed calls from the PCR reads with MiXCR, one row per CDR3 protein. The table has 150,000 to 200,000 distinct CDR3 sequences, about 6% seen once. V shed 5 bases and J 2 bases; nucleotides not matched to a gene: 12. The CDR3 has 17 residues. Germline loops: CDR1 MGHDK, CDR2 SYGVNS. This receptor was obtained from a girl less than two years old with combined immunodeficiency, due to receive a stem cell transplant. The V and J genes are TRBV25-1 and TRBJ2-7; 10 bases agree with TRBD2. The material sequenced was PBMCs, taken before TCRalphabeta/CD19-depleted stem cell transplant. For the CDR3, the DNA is TGTGCCAGCAGTCTCTTAGAGGGAACTAGCGGGGCCTACGAGCAGTACTTC. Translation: CASSLLEGTSGAYEQYF.